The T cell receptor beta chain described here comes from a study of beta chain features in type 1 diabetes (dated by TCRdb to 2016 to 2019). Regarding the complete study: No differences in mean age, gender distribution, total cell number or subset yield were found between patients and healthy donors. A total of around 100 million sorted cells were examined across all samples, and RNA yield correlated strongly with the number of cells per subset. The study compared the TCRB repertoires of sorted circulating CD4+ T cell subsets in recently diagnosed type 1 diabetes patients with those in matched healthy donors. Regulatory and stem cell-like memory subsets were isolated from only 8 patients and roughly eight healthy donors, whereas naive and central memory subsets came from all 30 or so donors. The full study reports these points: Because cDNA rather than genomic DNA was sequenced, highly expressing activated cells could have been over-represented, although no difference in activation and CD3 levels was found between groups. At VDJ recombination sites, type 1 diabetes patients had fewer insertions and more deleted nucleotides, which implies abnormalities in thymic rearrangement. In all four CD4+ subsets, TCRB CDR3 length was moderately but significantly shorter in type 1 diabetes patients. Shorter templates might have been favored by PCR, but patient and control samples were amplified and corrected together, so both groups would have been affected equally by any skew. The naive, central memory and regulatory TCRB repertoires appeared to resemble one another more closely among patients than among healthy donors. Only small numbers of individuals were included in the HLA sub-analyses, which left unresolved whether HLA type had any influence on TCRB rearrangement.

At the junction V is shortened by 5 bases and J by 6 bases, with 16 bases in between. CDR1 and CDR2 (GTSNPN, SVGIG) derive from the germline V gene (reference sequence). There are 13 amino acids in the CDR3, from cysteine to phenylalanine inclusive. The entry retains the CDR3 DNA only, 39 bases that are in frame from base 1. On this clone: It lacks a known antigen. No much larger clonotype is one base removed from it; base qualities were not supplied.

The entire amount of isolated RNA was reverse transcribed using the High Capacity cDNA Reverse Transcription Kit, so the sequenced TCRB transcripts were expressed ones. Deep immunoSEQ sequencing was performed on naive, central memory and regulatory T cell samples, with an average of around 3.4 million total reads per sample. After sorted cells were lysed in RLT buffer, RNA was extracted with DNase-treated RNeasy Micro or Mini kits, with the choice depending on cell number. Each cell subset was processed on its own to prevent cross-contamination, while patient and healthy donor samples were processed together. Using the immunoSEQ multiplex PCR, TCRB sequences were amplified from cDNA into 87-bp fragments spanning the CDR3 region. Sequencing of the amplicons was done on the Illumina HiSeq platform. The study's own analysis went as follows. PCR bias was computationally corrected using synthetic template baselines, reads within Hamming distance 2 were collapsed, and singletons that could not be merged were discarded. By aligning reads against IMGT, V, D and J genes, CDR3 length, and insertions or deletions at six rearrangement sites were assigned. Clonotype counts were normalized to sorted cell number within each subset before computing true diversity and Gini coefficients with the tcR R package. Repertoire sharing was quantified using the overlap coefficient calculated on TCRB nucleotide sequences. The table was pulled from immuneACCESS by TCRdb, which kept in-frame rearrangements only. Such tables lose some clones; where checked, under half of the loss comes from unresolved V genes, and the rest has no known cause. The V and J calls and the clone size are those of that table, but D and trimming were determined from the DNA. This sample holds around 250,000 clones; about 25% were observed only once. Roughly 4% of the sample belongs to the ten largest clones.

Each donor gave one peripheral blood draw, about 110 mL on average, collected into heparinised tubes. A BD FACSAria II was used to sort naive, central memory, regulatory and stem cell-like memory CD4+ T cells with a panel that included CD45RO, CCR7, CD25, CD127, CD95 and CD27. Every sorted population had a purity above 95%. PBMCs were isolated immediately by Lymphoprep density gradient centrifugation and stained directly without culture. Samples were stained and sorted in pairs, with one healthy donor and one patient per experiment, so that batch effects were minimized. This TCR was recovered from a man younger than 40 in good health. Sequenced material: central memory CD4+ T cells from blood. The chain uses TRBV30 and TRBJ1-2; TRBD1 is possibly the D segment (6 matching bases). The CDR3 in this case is CAWGRQARDGYTF. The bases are TGTGCCTGGGGCAGACAGGCTCGGGATGGCTACACCTTC.